This T cell receptor beta chain derives from a study of T-cell memory formation after mild COVID-19. About the research overall: TCR clusters largely stayed donor specific.

This clonotype was seen a handful of times. Its specificity is not known. Trimming took 7 bases from V and 4 from J; bases not matched to a gene: 11. Per the germline V gene, CDR1 is MNHEY and CDR2 is SVGEGT. The CDR3 length is 15 residues. Study results and limitations: The appearance of some responding clones in pre-infection memory suggested that cross-reactive memory joined.

Employing constant-segment primers, 5'RACE generated TCR alpha and TCR beta cDNA libraries bearing sample barcodes and UMIs. One entry per CDR3 protein, called by TCRdb with MiXCR from the 5' RACE reads. The table includes 100,000 to 150,000 distinct CDR3 sequences, approximately 17% detected once. The source is a man aged 18 to 29 who had mild COVID-19 (a few samples of this study predate the infection). Cell type and time point are not known. The genes are TRBV6-2 or TRBV6-3 and TRBJ2-3; 7 bases map to TRBD1. The source material was PBMCs or a T cell subset sorted from them (not recorded which). CDR3 nucleotides: TGTGCCAGCAACCCTACAGGGGTAGGAGCAGATACGCAGTATTTT. Protein sequence: CASNPTGVGADTQYF.